A single T cell receptor beta chain is shown here with its context. Its antigen is currently unknown. This record belongs to a study of T cells expressing NK-cell markers. Study details: The TCR beta repertoires were obtained from sorted CD3+CD56+NKG2C+, CD3+CD56+NKG2C- and CD3+CD56-NKG2C+ T cells. Out of eight donors sequenced, seven tested HCMV-seropositive and the remaining one seronegative.

Study conclusions and caveats: One observes that, in a handful of donors, these clonotypes were also the leading ones within the CD3+CD56-NKG2C+ fraction.

Germline V gene data show CDR1 as SNHLY and CDR2 as FYNNEI. The CDR3 covers 14 residues. TCRdb re-called the 5' RACE reads and gives one entry per CDR3 protein, without DNA. Its clone listing holds about 460,000 distinct CDR3 sequences. The TCR comes from a woman between 50 and 59 years old in good health. Source material: blood T cells: a sorted CD56 or NKG2C T cell subset, CD4+ or CD8+ T cells, or bulk PBMC T cells (not recorded which). The chain has TRBV2 and TRBJ2-5. The CDR3 sequence is CASSEQVGSGTQYF.